This T cell receptor beta chain was sequenced for a study of T cell responses to AZD1222 COVID-19 vaccine. Clones were read by immunoSEQ multiplex PCR, and TCRdb kept only the in-frame ones, dropping some. The sample lists 55,000 to 85,000 clones; roughly 84% were seen once. General study results and limits: Baseline seropositivity occurred in only a handful of AZD1222 recipients. Clonal diversity may have been underestimated, and the donors were mostly white British, with more females than males. Sampled repertoires all dated from after the peak T cell response. Unmutated variant regions reportedly attract nearly half of all spike-specific TCRs.

Germline V CDR1 and CDR2: MNHEY, SVGAGI. This CDR3 has 15 residues. Trimming removed 0 bases at V and 4 bases at J, with 10 bases between. Concerning this clone: No antigen is known for it.

This material consisted of peripheral blood, taken on day 0 of AZD1222 vaccination. The J gene is TRBJ1-5, the V gene TRBV6-5; the D gene is possibly TRBD1 (6 bases). This TCR derives from an adult in good health. The CDR3 is CASSYSQGRNQPQHF. The CDR3 bases are TGTGCCAGCAGTTACTCGCAGGGGAGGAATCAGCCCCAGCATTTT.